Listed below are T cell receptor beta chains from one sample, sequenced in a study of spatial heterogeneity in lung cancer. TCRdb processed the 5' RACE reads anew with MiXCR; each CDR3 protein has one entry. The sample lists thousands of distinct CDR3 sequences; about 2.9% were seen once. Sequences were derived from lung tumor tissue, sampled at surgery. The receptors stem from a male donor with early-stage non-small cell lung cancer. Both conserved end residues are part of each CDR3. D genes are given only for firm matches. The size of a clone is reported for some rows only, either as once, few or many, or as a class for expanded clones.

d_gene,v_gene,j_gene,abundance,CDR3nt,CDR3aa
NA,TRBV27,TRBJ1-1,many,TGTGCCAGCAACAAACATGTAACAAAAGGTGGGACTGAAGCTTTCTTT,CASNKHVTKGGTEAFF
NA,TRBV4-1,TRBJ2-5,many,TGCGCCAGCAGCCAAGAAGCGGGTACCCAGTACTTC,CASSQEAGTQYF
NA,TRBV7-2,TRBJ1-2,many,TGTGCCAGCAGCTTAAAACCCCGGACCGGTGGCTACACCTTC,CASSLKPRTGGYTF
NA,TRBV12-3/TRBV12-4,TRBJ1-6,many,TGTGCCAGCAGTTTACTACAGAATAATTCACCCCTCCACTTT,CASSLLQNNSPLHF
NA,TRBV3-1,TRBJ2-5,many,TGTGCCAGCAGCCAAGCGGTGACGTACCAAGAGACCCAGTACTTC,CASSQAVTYQETQYF
NA,TRBV20-1,TRBJ2-2,many,TGCAGCGCTAGAACCTTATTGAACACCGGGGAGCCGTTTTTT,CSARTLLNTGEPFF
TRBD1,TRBV7-6,TRBJ2-7,NA,TGTGCCAGCAGCTTAGGCGCGACAGGGAAGTACGAGCAGTACTTC,CASSLGATGKYEQYF
NA,TRBV21-1,TRBJ1-1,many,TGTGCCAGCAGAATGACAGGGGGCAGAAATGAAGCTTTCTTT,CASRMTGGRNEAFF
NA,TRBV6-1,TRBJ2-3,many,TGTGCCAGCAGTGAAGGGAGTGGGGGGCAGGATACGCAGTATTTT,CASSEGSGGQDTQYF
NA,TRBV7-3,TRBJ2-1,medium-sized,TGTGCCAGCAGCTTTTCCGGGGCCACCTACAATGAGCAGTTCTTC,CASSFSGATYNEQFF
TRBD1,TRBV29-1,TRBJ2-5,many,TGCAGCGTCGACAGGGAAGAGACCCAGTACTTC,CSVDREETQYF
NA,TRBV27,TRBJ2-7,many,TGTGCCAGCAGTAGCCCCGGTGGCGAGCAGTACTTC,CASSSPGGEQYF
NA,TRBV5-6,TRBJ1-2,medium-sized,TGTGCCAGCAGCCGGGACTTTGGGGGCTATGGCTACACCTTC,CASSRDFGGYGYTF
TRBD2,TRBV28,TRBJ2-3,many,TGTGCCAGCAGTTCCTCGGGGCTAGCGGGGGGGCCTGGAGATACGCAGTATTTT,CASSSSGLAGGPGDTQYF
TRBD1,TRBV19,TRBJ1-4,medium-sized,TGTGCCAGTAGTATCGACAGGGGTGAAAAACTGTTTTTT,CASSIDRGEKLFF
NA,TRBV18,TRBJ1-2,many,TGTGCCAGCTCTCCGGACAGAGAATTTGGCTACACCTTC,CASSPDREFGYTF
NA,TRBV25-1,TRBJ1-6,many,TGTGCCAGCAGTGAATATAGCGGCCCCCATTCACCCCTCCACTTT,CASSEYSGPHSPLHF
NA,TRBV20-1,TRBJ1-5,many,TGCAGTGCTAGACGGGGGAATCAGCCCCAGCATTTT,CSARRGNQPQHF
TRBD1,TRBV2,TRBJ1-4,NA,TGTGCCAGCAGAACCGGGACAGGGGATGAAAAACTGTTTTTT,CASRTGTGDEKLFF
TRBD1,TRBV5-1,TRBJ2-3,many,TGCGCCAGCAGCTTGGGGGACAGGGGGAGCACAGATACGCAGTATTTT,CASSLGDRGSTDTQYF
TRBD1,TRBV5-1,TRBJ2-2,many,TGCGCCAGCAGCCAAAAGACAGGGCCCGGGGAGCTGTTTTTT,CASSQKTGPGELFF
NA,TRBV7-8,TRBJ2-3,many,TGTGCCAGCAGCTTTTTTAACATCTTGGTCACAGATACGCAGTATTTT,CASSFFNILVTDTQYF
NA,TRBV27,TRBJ1-1,medium-sized,TGTGCCAGCAGTTTATTTGGGGGGGATACTGAAGCTTTCTTT,CASSLFGGDTEAFF
NA,TRBV5-5,TRBJ2-1,many,TGTGCCAGCAGCTCGGACACCTACAATGAGCAGTTCTTC,CASSSDTYNEQFF
NA,TRBV20-1,TRBJ2-5,many,TGCAGTGCCCCGGGATTCCAAGAGACCCAGTACTTC,CSAPGFQETQYF
TRBD1,TRBV18,TRBJ2-2,many,TGTGCCAGCTCCAGGGGGCGCGGGGAGCTGTTTTTT,CASSRGRGELFF
NA,TRBV10-1,TRBJ2-7,many,TGCGCCAGCAGTTCTAAGGACAGATTCTACGAGCAGTACTTC,CASSSKDRFYEQYF
TRBD2,TRBV18,TRBJ2-3,many,TGTGCCAGCTCGGCCGGGACTAGCGGGCTAAGCACAGATACGCAGTATTTT,CASSAGTSGLSTDTQYF
NA,TRBV2,TRBJ1-3,medium-sized,TGTGCCAGCAGTCAAAACAGGGTAACAAATGGAAACACCATATATTTT,CASSQNRVTNGNTIYF
NA,TRBV20-1,TRBJ1-1,medium-sized,TGCAGTGCTAGAGTACCCCTCGGTGGTTACACTGAAGCTTTCTTT,CSARVPLGGYTEAFF
NA,TRBV6-5,TRBJ2-5,many,TGTGCCAGCACCACTGGCTGGGCTCAAGAGACCCAGTACTTC,CASTTGWAQETQYF
TRBD2,TRBV12-3/TRBV12-4,TRBJ2-2,NA,TGTGCCAGCAGTCCCGGGGGGGCATTTGGGGAGCTGTTTTTT,CASSPGGAFGELFF
NA,TRBV20-1,TRBJ2-7,many,TGCAGTGCTAGAGATAGAGGGGTCCTCGCCTACAAGCAGTACTTC,CSARDRGVLAYKQYF
TRBD2,TRBV5-1,TRBJ2-7,many,TGCGCCAGCGCGGGGGAGGCCGGCTACGACGAGCAGTACTTC,CASAGEAGYDEQYF
NA,TRBV6-5,TRBJ2-3,many,TGTGCCAGCAGTTGGCGAGCCGGAGATACGCAGTATTTT,CASSWRAGDTQYF
NA,TRBV4-2,TRBJ2-5,few,TGTGCCAGCAGCCGGTTGGAAGAGACCCAGTACTTC,CASSRLEETQYF
NA,TRBV4-2,TRBJ2-5,few,TGTGCCAGCAGCCAAGGCCTACCCGGAGAGACCCAGTACTTC,CASSQGLPGETQYF
TRBD2,TRBV2,TRBJ2-1,many,TGTGCCAGCGGGGGGCTAGCGGGGGAACGAGGTGAGCAGTTCTTC,CASGGLAGERGEQFF
NA,TRBV20-1,TRBJ1-5,NA,TGCAGTGCGAATATTGGAAAGGGGAGAAAGAAGACCCAGCATTTT,CSANIGKGRKKTQHF
NA,TRBV28,TRBJ2-7,many,TGTGCCAGCAGTAGATATAGAACCTCGGCCTTTTACGAGCAGTACTTC,CASSRYRTSAFYEQYF
TRBD2,TRBV3-1,TRBJ2-3,many,TGTGCCAGCAGCCATAGGACTAGGGGCACAGATACGCAGTATTTT,CASSHRTRGTDTQYF
NA,TRBV28,TRBJ1-3,medium-sized,TGTGCCAGCACCTCTGGCCGATATGGGAACACCATATATTTT,CASTSGRYGNTIYF
NA,TRBV19,TRBJ2-1,many,TGTGCCAGTAGTACCTCTAGGGCTGGAGAGCAGTTCTTC,CASSTSRAGEQFF
NA,TRBV28,TRBJ2-1,many,TGTGCCAGCAGTTTGGCACAGGGTGCGCAGCAGTTCTTC,CASSLAQGAQQFF
NA,TRBV19,TRBJ1-2,medium-sized,TGTGCCAGTAGTACCGAGTTTCAAGGGTATGGCTACACCTTC,CASSTEFQGYGYTF
NA,TRBV6-5,TRBJ2-7,medium-sized,TGTGCCAGCAGTGCCGGGGGCTACGAGCAGTACTTC,CASSAGGYEQYF
TRBD2,TRBV20-1,TRBJ2-7,many,TGCAGTGCGGCGGGACTAGCGTTCTCCTACGAGCAGTACTTC,CSAAGLAFSYEQYF
TRBD1,TRBV6-1,TRBJ1-5,medium-sized,TGTGCCAGCAGATATGGACAGGAGGGCAATCAGCCCCAGCATTTT,CASRYGQEGNQPQHF
NA,TRBV20-1,TRBJ2-7,many,TGCAGTGCTAGAGTGCGGGCTTTAGGATACGAGCAGTACTTC,CSARVRALGYEQYF
NA,TRBV27,TRBJ1-3,many,TGTGCCAGCAGTTTCAGGGGCGCTGGAAACACCATATATTTT,CASSFRGAGNTIYF
TRBD2,TRBV27,TRBJ2-2,many,TGTGCCAGCAGTTTAAGACTAGCGGGGGGGCTTGGCGGGGAGCTGTTTTTT,CASSLRLAGGLGGELFF
NA,TRBV9,TRBJ2-3,many,TGTGCCAGCAGCGTAGATCGGATTACGCAGTATTTT,CASSVDRITQYF
NA,TRBV18,TRBJ2-7,many,TGTGCCAGCTCACCTGGAGGGGCCGGTTACGAGCAGTACTTC,CASSPGGAGYEQYF
TRBD1,TRBV7-6,TRBJ2-7,many,TGTGCCAGCAGCTTGGGACAGGGTGGAACCTACGAGCAGTACTTC,CASSLGQGGTYEQYF
NA,TRBV7-6,TRBJ1-2,few,TGTGCCAGCAGCTTAGGGATTACGGGCTATGGCTACACCTTC,CASSLGITGYGYTF